One TCR beta chain is described in this entry. Its matching antigen is unknown. This sample was included in a study of T cell responses to AZD1222 COVID-19 vaccine. Overall study results and limits: Reportedly, nearly half of unique spike TCRs recognized epitopes outside B.1.351/B.1.1.7 mutations. Mapped onto spike, vaccine-associated CD4 TCRs spanned it and were dominant at 160-218 and 743-854. With two AZD1222 doses given, Spike-specific TCR breadth and depth both rose.

With 0 bases removed from V and 2 bases from J, the gap between germline ends came to 12 bases. Germline V gene data show CDR1 as SGDLS and CDR2 as YYNGEE. The CDR3 loop spans 16 amino acids. Using immunoSEQ multiplex PCR, the repertoire was profiled, and TCRdb retains in-frame clones only, with some absent. This table has some 52,000 clones, 80% to 90% appearing once. Second-dose schedules of about 4 or about 12 weeks were combined. The clonotype originates from an adult who received the AZD1222 COVID-19 vaccine. The sequences come from peripheral blood, collected 28 days after the second AZD1222 dose. The J gene is TRBJ1-3, the V gene TRBV9, with TRBD1 as a possible D gene (6 bases). The CDR3 bases are TGTGCCAGCAGCGTAGTAGAAGGGGGTCCTGGAAACACCATATATTTT. Its translation is CASSVVEGGPGNTIYF.